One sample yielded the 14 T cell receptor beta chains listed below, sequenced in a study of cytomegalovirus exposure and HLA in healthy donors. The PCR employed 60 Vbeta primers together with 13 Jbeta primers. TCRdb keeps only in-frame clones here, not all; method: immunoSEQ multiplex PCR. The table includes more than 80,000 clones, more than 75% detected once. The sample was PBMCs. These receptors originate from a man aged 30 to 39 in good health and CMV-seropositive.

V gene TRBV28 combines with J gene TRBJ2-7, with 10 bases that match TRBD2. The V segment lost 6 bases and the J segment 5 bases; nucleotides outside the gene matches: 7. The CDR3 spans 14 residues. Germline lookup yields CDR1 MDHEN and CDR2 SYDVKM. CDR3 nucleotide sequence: TGTGCCAGCAGCTCCGGGACTAGCGTTGACGAGCAGTACTTC. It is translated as CASSSGTSVDEQYF.

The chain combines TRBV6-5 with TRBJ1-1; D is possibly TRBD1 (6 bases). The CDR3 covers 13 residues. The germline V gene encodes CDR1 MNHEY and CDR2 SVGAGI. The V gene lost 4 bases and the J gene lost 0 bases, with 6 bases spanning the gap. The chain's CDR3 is CASSWTVNTEAFF. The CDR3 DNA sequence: TGTGCCAGCAGTTGGACAGTGAACACTGAAGCTTTCTTT.

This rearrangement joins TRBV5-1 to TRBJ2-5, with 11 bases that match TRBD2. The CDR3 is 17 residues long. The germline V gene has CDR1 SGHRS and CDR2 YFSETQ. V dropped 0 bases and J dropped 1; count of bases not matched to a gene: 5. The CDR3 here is CASSLDGLAGFQETQYF. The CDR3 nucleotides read TGCGCCAGCAGCTTGGACGGACTAGCGGGCTTCCAAGAGACCCAGTACTTC.

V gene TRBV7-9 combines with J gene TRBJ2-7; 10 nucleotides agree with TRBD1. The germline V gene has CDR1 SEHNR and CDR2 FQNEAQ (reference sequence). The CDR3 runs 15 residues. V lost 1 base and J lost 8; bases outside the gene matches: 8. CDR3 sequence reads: CASSLGQGAPLKQYF. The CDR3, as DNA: TGTGCCAGCAGCTTAGGACAGGGGGCTCCCCTCAAGCAGTACTTC.

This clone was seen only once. The CDR3 spells CASSLARQGSGEQFF. As DNA, the CDR3 is TGCGCCAGCAGCCTGGCACGGCAGGGTTCGGGTGAGCAGTTCTTC. This chain uses TRBV5-1 with TRBJ2-1, with D perhaps matching TRBD1 (5 bases). The CDR3 spans 15 residues. CDR1 is SGHRS and CDR2 is YFSETQ in the germline V gene. With 4 bases removed from V and 9 bases from J, the gap between germline ends came to 20 bases. Combining the CDR3 with reference TRBV5-1 and TRBJ2-1 gives the whole variable domain KAGVTQTPRYLIKTRGQQVTLSCSPISGHRSVSWYQQTPGQGLQFLFEYFSETQRNKGNFPGRFSGRQFSNSRSEMNVSTLELGDSALYLCASSLARQGSGEQFFGPGTRLTVL.

Here the CDR3 DNA reads TGTGCCAGCAGTTTATTTTTGACAGGCGCCTACGAGCAGTACTTC. Translation gives CASSLFLTGAYEQYF. This chain joins TRBV28 and TRBJ2-7; a weak D match, TRBD1 (6 bases). Trimming cost V 1 base and J 2 bases, with 12 bases left between them. Germline loops: CDR1 MDHEN, CDR2 SYDVKM. There are 15 residues in the CDR3.

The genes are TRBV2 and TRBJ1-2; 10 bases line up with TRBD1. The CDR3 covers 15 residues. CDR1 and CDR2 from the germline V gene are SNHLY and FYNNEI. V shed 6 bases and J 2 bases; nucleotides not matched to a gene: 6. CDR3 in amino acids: CASRLTGGGNYGYTF. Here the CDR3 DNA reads TGTGCCAGCAGATTGACAGGGGGCGGAAACTATGGCTACACCTTC. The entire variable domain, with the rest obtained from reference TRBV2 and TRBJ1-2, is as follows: EPEVTQTPSHQVTQMGQEVILRCVPISNHLYFYWYRQILGQKVEFLVSFYNNEISEKSEIFDDQFSVERPDGSNFTLKIRSTKLEDSAMYFCASRLTGGGNYGYTFGSGTRLTVV.

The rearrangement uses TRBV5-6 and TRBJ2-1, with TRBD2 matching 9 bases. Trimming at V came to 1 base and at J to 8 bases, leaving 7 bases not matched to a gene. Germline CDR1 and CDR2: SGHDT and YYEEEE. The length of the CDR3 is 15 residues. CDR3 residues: CASSLQAGGPHEQFF. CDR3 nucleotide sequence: TGTGCCAGCAGCTTGCAGGCGGGAGGGCCGCATGAGCAGTTCTTC.

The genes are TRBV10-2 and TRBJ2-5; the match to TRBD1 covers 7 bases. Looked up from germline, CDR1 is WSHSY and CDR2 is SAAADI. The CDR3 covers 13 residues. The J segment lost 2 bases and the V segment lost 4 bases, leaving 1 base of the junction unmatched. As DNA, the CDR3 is TGCGCCAGCAGTGGACAGGGACAAGAGACCCAGTACTTC. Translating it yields CASSGQGQETQYF.

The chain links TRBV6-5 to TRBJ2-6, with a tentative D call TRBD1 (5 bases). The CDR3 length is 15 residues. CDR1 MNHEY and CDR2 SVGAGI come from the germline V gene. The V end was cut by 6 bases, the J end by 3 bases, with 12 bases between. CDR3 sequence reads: CASRAGHNGANVLTF. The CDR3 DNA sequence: TGTGCCAGCAGGGCCGGACATAATGGGGCCAACGTCCTGACTTTC.

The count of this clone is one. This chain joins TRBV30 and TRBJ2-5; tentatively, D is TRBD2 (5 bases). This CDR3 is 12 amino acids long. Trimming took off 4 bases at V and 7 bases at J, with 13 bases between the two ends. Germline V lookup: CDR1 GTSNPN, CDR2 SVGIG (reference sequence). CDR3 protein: CAWTALRGTQYF. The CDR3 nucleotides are TGTGCCTGGACTGCTCTACGGGGGACCCAGTACTTC.

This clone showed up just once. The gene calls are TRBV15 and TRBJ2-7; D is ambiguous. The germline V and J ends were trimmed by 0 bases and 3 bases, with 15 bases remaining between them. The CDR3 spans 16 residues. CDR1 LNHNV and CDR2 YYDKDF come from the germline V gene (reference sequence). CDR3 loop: CATSRDLTDLDYEQYF. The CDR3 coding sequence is TGTGCCACCAGCAGAGATTTAACAGATCTTGACTACGAGCAGTACTTC.

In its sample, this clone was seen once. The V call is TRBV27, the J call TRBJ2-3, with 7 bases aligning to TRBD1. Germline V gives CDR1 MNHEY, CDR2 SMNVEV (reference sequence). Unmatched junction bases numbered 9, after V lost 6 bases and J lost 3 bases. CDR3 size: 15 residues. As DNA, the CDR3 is TGTGCCAGCAGGATCCGGGACAGAAAGACAGATACGCAGTATTTT. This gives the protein CASRIRDRKTDTQYF.

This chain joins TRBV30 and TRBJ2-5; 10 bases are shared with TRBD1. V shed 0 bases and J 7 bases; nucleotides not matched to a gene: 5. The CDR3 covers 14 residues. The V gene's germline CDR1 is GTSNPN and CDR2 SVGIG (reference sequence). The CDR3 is CAWSVLGQGGTQYF. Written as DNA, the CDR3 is TGTGCCTGGAGTGTACTCGGACAGGGGGGGACCCAGTACTTC.